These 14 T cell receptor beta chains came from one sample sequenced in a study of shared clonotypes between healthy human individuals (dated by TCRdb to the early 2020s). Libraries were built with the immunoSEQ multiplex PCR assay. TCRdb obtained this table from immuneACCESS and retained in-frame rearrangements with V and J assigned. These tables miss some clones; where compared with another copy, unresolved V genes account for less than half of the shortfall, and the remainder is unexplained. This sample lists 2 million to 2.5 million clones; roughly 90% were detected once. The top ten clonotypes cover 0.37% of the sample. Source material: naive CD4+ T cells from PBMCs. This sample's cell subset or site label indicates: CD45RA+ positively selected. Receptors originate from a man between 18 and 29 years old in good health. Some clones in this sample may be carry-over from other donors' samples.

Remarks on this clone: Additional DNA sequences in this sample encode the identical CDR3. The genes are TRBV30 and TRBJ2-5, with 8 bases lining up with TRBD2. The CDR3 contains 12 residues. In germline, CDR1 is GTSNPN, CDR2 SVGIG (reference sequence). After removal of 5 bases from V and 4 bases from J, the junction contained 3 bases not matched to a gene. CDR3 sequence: CAWGLAGETQYF. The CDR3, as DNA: TGTGCCTGGGGACTAGCCGGAGAGACCCAGTACTTC.

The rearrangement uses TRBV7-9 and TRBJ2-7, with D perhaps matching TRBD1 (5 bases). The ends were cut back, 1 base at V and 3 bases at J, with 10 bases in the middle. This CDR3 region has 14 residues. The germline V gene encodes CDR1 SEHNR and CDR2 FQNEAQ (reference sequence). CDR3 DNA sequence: TGTGCCAGCAGCTTAGGTTCAGGGTTCTACGAGCAGTACTTC. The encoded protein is CASSLGSGFYEQYF.

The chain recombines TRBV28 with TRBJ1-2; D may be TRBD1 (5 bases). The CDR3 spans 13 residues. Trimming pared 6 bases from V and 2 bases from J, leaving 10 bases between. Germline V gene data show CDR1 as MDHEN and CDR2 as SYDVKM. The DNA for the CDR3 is TGTGCCAGCAGACCGGGACTAAACTATGGCTACACCTTC. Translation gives CASRPGLNYGYTF.

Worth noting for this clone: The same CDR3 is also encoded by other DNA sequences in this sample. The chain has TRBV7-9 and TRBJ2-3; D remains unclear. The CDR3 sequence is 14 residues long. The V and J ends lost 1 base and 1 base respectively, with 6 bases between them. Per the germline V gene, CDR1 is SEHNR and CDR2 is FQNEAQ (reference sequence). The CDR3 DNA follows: TGTGCCAGCAGCTTAGACCGGGGCACAGATACGCAGTATTTT. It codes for CASSLDRGTDTQYF.

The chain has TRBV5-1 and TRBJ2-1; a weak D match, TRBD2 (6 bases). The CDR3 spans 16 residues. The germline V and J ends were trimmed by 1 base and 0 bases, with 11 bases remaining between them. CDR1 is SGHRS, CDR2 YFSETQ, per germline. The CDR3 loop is CASSLTSLGSYNEQFF. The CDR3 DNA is TGCGCCAGCAGCTTGACTAGCTTAGGCTCCTACAATGAGCAGTTCTTC.

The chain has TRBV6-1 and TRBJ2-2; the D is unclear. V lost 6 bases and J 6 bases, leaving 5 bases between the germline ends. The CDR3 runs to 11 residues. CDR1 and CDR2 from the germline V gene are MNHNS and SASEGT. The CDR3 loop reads CASRVAGELFF. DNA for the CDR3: TGTGCCAGCAGGGTCGCCGGGGAGCTGTTTTTT.

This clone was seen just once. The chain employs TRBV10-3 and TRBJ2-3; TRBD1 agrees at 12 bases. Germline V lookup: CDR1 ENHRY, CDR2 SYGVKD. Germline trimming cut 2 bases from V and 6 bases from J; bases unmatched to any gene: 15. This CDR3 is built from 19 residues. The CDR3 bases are TGTGCCATCAGTGAGACAGACGGGACAGGGGGCCTGGTTGATGATACGCAGTATTTT. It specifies CAISETDGTGGLVDDTQYF.

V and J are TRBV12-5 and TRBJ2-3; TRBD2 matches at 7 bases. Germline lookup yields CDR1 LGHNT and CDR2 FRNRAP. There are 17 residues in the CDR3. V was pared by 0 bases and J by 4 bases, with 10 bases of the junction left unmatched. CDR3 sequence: CASGLVRERGVSDTQYF. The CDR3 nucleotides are TGTGCTAGTGGTTTGGTACGTGAGCGGGGAGTCTCAGATACGCAGTATTTT.

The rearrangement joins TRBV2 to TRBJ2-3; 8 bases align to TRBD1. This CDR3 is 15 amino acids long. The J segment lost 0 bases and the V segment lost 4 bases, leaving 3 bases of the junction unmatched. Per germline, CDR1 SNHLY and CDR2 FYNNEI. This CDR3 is CASSATGGSTDTQYF. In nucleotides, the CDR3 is TGTGCCAGCAGTGCCACAGGGGGAAGCACAGATACGCAGTATTTT.

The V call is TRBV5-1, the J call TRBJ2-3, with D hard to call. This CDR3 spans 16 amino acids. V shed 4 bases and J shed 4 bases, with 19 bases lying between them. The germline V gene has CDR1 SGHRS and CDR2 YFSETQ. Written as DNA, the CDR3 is TGCGCCAGCAGCATAGGGCCCGAAGGTAGGGCAGATACGCAGTATTTT. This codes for CASSIGPEGRADTQYF.

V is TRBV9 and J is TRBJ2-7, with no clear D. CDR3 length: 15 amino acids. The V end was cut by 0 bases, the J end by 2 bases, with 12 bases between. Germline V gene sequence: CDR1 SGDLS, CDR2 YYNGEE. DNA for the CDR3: TGTGCCAGCAGCGTAGGCGGTCGGTCAACCTACGAGCAGTACTTC. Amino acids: CASSVGGRSTYEQYF.

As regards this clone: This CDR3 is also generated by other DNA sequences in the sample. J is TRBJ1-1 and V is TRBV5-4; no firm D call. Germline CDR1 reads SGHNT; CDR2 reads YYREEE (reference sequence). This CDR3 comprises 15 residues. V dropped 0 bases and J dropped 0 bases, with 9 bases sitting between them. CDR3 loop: CASSLGGPMNTEAFF. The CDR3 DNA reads TGTGCCAGCAGCTTGGGCGGCCCTATGAACACTGAAGCTTTCTTT.

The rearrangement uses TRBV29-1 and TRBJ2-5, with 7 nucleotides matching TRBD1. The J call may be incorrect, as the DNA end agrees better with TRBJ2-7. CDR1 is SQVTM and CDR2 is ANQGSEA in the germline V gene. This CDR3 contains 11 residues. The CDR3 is CSVQGVDEQYF. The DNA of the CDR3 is TGCAGCGTGCAGGGGGTCGACGAGCAGTACTTC.

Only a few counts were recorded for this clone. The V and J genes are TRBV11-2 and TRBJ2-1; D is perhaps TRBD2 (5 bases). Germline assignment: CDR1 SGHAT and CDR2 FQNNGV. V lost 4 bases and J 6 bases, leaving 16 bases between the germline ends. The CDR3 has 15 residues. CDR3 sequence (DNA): TGTGCCAGCAGCTCAATGGCGGCTAGCACCAATGAGCAGTTCTTC. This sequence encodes CASSSMAASTNEQFF. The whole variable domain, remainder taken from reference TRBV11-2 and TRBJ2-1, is EAGVAQSPRYKIIEKRQSVAFWCNPISGHATLYWYQQILGQGPKLLIQFQNNGVVDDSQLPKDRFSAERLKGVDSTLKIQPAKLEDSAVYLCASSSMAASTNEQFFGPGTRLTVL.